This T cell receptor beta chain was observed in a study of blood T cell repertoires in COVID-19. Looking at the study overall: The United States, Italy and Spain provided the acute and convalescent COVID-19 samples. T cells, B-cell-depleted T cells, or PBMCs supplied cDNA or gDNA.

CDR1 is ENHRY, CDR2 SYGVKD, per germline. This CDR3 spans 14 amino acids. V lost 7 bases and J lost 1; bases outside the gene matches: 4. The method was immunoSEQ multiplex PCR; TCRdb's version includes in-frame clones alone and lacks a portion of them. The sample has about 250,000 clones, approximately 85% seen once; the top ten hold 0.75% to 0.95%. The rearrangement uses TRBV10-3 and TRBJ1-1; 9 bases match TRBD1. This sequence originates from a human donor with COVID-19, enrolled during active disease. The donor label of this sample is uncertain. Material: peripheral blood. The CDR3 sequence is CAINPGQGNTEAFF. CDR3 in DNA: TGTGCCATCAATCCGGGACAGGGGAACACTGAAGCTTTCTTT.